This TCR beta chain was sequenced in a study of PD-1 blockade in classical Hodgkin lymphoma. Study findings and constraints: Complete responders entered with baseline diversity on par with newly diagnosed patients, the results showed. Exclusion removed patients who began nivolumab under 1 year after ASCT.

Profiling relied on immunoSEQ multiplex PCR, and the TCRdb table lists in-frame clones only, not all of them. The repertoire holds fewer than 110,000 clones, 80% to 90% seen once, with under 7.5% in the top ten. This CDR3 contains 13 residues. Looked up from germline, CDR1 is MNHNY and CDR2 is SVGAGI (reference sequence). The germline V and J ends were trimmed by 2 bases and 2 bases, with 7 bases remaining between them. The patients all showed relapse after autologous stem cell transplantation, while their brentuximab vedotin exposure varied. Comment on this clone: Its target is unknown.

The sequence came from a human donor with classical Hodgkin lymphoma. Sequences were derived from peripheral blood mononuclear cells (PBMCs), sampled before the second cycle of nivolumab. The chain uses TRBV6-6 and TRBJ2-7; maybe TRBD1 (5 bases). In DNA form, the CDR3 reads TGTGCCAGCAGTTACCAGGGCCCCTACGAGCAGTACTTC. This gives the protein CASSYQGPYEQYF.